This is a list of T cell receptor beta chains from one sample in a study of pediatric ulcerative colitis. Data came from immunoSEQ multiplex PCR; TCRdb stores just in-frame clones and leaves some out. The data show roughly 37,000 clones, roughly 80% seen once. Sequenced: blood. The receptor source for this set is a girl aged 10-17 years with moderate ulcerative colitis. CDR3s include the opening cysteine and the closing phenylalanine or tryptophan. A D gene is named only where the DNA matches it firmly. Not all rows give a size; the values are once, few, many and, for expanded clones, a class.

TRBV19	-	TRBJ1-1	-	CASSKVGNTEAFF	TGTGCCAGTAGTAAGGTAGGGAACACTGAAGCTTTCTTT
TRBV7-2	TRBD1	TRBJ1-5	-	CASSLGTGISNQPQHF	TGTGCCAGCAGCTTAGGGACAGGGATAAGCAATCAGCCCCAGCATTTT
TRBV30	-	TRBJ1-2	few	CAWSVHSAAVPGYTF	TGTGCCTGGAGTGTACATTCCGCGGCCGTTCCTGGCTACACCTTC
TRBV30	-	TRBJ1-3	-	CAWSDSGNTIYF	TGTGCCTGGAGTGACTCTGGAAACACCATATATTTT
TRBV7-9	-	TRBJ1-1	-	CAYGKGANTEAFF	TGTGCCTACGGTAAAGGGGCAAACACTGAAGCTTTCTTT
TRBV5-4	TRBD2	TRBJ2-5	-	CASSSATAGGQETQYF	TGTGCCAGCAGCTCCGCAACAGCGGGAGGCCAAGAGACCCAGTACTTC
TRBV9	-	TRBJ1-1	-	CASSVEWRNTEAFF	TGTGCCAGCAGCGTCGAGTGGAGGAACACTGAAGCTTTCTTT
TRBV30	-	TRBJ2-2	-	CAWSGLRRTFTGELFF	TGTGCCTGGAGTGGCTTAAGAAGAACCTTCACCGGGGAGCTGTTTTTT
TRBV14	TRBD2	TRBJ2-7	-	CASSGDYPYEQYF	TGTGCCAGCAGCGGGGACTACCCCTACGAGCAGTACTTC
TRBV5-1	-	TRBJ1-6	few	CASSLAGVGASYNSPLHF	TGCGCCAGCAGCTTGGCGGGGGTTGGAGCGTCCTATAATTCACCCCTCCACTTT
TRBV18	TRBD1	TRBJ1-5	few	CASSGTENQPQHF	TGTGCCAGCTCCGGGACAGAGAATCAGCCCCAGCATTTT
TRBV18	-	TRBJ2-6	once	CASSPGGGSGANVLTF	TGTGCCAGCTCACCCGGGGGAGGCTCTGGGGCCAACGTCCTGACTTTC
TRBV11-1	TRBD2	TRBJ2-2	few	CASSSTDGLAVNTGELFF	TGTGCCAGCAGCTCCACCGACGGACTAGCGGTGAACACCGGGGAGCTGTTTTTT
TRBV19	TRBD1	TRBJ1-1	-	CASRFYSGTGMNTEAFF	TGTGCCAGTAGGTTTTATTCCGGGACAGGGATGAACACTGAAGCTTTCTTT
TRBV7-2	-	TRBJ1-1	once	CASSLKAYTEAFF	TGTGCCAGCAGCCTTAAGGCGTACACTGAAGCTTTCTTT
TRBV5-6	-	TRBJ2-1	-	CASSLWGRGFNEQFF	TGTGCCAGCAGCTTGTGGGGTAGGGGGTTTAATGAGCAGTTCTTC
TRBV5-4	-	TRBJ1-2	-	CASSSRDGYTF	TGTGCCAGCAGCTCCAGGGACGGCTACACCTTC
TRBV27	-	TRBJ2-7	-	CASSPGPPYEQYF	TGTGCCAGCAGTCCGGGACCGCCATACGAGCAGTACTTC
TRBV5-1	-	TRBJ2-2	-	CASSLVGNNGELFF	TGCGCCAGCAGCTTGGTTGGGAATAACGGGGAGCTGTTTTTT
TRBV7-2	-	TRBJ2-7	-	CASSFTGSEQYF	TGTGCCAGCAGCTTTACAGGGAGCGAGCAGTACTTC
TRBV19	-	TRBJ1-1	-	CASSIPRTEMNTEAFF	TGTGCCAGTAGTATCCCCCGGACAGAGATGAACACTGAAGCTTTCTTT
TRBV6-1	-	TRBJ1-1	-	CASSHPGPSAFF	TGTGCCAGCAGTCACCCTGGCCCATCCGCTTTCTTT
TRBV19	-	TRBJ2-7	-	CASRSGTASSYEQYF	TGTGCCAGTAGATCCGGGACGGCGAGCTCCTACGAGCAGTACTTC
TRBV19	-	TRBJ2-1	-	CASSWGESYNEQFF	TGTGCCAGTAGTTGGGGGGAGTCCTACAATGAGCAGTTCTTC
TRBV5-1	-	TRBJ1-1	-	CASSFKGVNTEAFF	TGCGCCAGCAGCTTTAAGGGGGTGAACACTGAAGCTTTCTTT
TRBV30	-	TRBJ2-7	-	CAWTSTGYYEQYF	TGTGCCTGGACTTCGACAGGCTACTACGAGCAGTACTTC
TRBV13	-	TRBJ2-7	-	CASSLAWGPGAHEQYF	TGTGCCAGCAGCTTAGCGTGGGGGCCGGGGGCGCACGAGCAGTACTTC
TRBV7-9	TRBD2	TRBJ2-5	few	CASNRLAGDGETQYF	TGTGCCAGCAACAGACTAGCGGGAGACGGAGAGACCCAGTACTTC
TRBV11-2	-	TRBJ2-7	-	CASSPRRNGIYEQYF	TGTGCCAGCAGCCCAAGGCGCAATGGGATTTACGAGCAGTACTTC
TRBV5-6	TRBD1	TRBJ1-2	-	CASSLVDRVYYGYTF	TGTGCCAGCAGCTTGGTGGACAGGGTTTACTATGGCTACACCTTC
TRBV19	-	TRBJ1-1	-	CASSIRMNTEAFF	TGTGCCAGTAGTATTCGAATGAACACTGAAGCTTTCTTT
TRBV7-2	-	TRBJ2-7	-	CASSLSVGSISYEQYF	TGTGCCAGCAGCTTATCCGTAGGTAGTATCTCCTACGAGCAGTACTTC
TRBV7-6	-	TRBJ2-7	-	CASSPRRDEQYF	TGTGCCAGCAGCCCTAGGAGGGACGAGCAGTACTTC
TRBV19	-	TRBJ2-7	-	CASSLRGSYEQYF	TGTGCCAGTAGTCTCAGGGGTTCCTACGAGCAGTACTTC
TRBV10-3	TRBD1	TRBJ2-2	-	CAISESTGGNTGELFF	TGTGCCATCAGTGAGTCGACAGGGGGGAACACCGGGGAGCTGTTTTTT
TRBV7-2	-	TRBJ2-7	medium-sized	CASSPRSVGRPYEQYF	TGTGCCAGCAGCCCCCGAAGTGTAGGACGACCCTACGAGCAGTACTTC
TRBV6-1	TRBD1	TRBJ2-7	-	CASMGDSRFHEQYF	TGTGCCAGCATGGGGGACAGCCGGTTCCACGAGCAGTACTTC
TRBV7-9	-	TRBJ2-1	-	CASSLQGPLNNEQFF	TGTGCCAGCAGCCTGCAGGGGCCCCTCAACAATGAGCAGTTCTTC
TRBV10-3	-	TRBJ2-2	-	CAISGRGPNTGELFF	TGTGCCATCAGTGGGCGGGGACCGAACACCGGGGAGCTGTTTTTT
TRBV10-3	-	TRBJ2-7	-	CAIREGRFSYEQYF	TGTGCCATCAGGGAGGGCAGGTTCTCCTACGAGCAGTACTTC
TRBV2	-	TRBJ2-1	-	CASSEVRAWYEQFF	TGTGCCAGCAGTGAGGTCAGGGCATGGTATGAGCAGTTCTTC
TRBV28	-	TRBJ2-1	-	CAGAGQHYNEQFF	TGTGCCGGGGCGGGCCAACACTACAATGAGCAGTTCTTC
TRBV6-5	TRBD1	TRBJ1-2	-	CASTMSGQLYGYTF	TGTGCCAGCACTATGTCGGGACAGCTCTATGGCTACACCTTC
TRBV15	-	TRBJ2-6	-	CASRSSGANVLTF	TGTGCCTCCCGAAGCTCTGGGGCCAACGTCCTGACTTTC